The clone carrying this TCR beta chain was detected only a few times. Its antigen is undetermined. Newly diagnosed hyperthyroidism, duration under 2 months, in patients aged 18 to 65. The study left out patients who had uncontrolled infection, other autoimmune disease, pregnancy or lactation. PBMCs came from about 10 ml fresh peripheral blood. The entry originates in a study of T cells in Graves' hyperthyroidism and ophthalmopathy. Amplification of TCR beta CDR3 regions was performed using RNA transcripts as template. A set of HTBI primers served as the primers for a first-round RT-PCR of the TCR CDR3. MiXCR, applied by TCRdb to the multiplex PCR reads, yields one record per CDR3 protein. The sample shows hundreds of thousands of distinct CDR3 sequences, approximately 18% of them seen only once. The V gene lost 7 bases and the J gene lost 7 bases, with 13 bases spanning the gap. This CDR3 comprises 13 residues.

Study-wide points: Stable hyperthyroidism was told apart from ophthalmopathy by a model built on 13 V-J features.

V and J are TRBV12-3 or TRBV12-4 and TRBJ2-2; D is possibly TRBD2 (6 bases). The source of this sequence is a woman aged 45-65 years with Graves' hyperthyroidism that later progressed to Graves' ophthalmopathy. The sequencing input was blood. This CDR3 is CASNPTGVGELFF. CDR3 coding DNA: TGTGCCAGCAACCCGACGGGGGTCGGGGAGCTGTTTTTT.